The entry below describes one T cell receptor beta chain. The antigen remains unidentified. Other DNA sequences of this sample code for an identical CDR3. PCR involved 60 Vbeta and 13 Jbeta primers. Clones were read by immunoSEQ multiplex PCR, and TCRdb kept only the in-frame ones, dropping some. The sample lists 110,000 or so clones, about four fifths seen once, with around 2.2% in the top ten. The source of the sample is a study of cytomegalovirus exposure and HLA in healthy donors. Broader study findings: Investigators reported around 150 TCR beta chains as tied to cytomegalovirus. Analysis was carried out at a later point, and it linked a missense DCLRE1C variant to TCR beta V- and J-gene trimming.

Between the trimmed V and J ends, which lost 5 bases and 2 bases, there was a span of 10 bases. The CDR3 spans 13 residues. Germline values: CDR1 SEHNR, CDR2 FQNEAQ (reference sequence). The TCR sequence derives from a woman aged 25-40 years in good health and CMV-seronegative. The V call is TRBV7-9, the J call TRBJ2-7, with D possibly being TRBD1 (6 bases). What was sequenced was PBMCs. CDR3 coding DNA: TGTGCCAGCAGCCGGGACACAGCCTACGAGCAGTACTTC. Translation: CASSRDTAYEQYF.